Listed below are T cell receptor beta chains from one sample, sequenced in a study of blood T cell repertoires in COVID-19. TCRdb keeps only in-frame clones here, not all; method: immunoSEQ multiplex PCR. The sample carries under 95,000 clones, about 90% recorded once. The sequencing sample was made of peripheral blood. The receptors derive from a human donor in a cohort sampled during active COVID-19. Both conserved end residues are part of each CDR3. D genes are given only for firm matches. Not every row has a clone size; where given, it reads once, few, many or a size class.

size | J | D | V | DNA | CDR3
- | TRBJ1-6 | TRBD1 | TRBV3-1/TRBV3-2 | TGTGCCAGCAGCCACGAGAAACTCGGACAGGGGCGGTCACCCCTCCACTTT | CASSHEKLGQGRSPLHF
- | TRBJ2-3 | - | TRBV5-4 | TGTGCCAGCAGCTCGTACACATTCGGCACAGATACGCAGTATTTT | CASSSYTFGTDTQYF
once | TRBJ2-1 | TRBD2 | TRBV9 | TGTGCCAGCAGCGCCGGACTAGCGGTATACAATGAGCAGTTCTTC | CASSAGLAVYNEQFF
few | TRBJ2-7 | TRBD2 | TRBV25-1 | TGTGCCAGCAGTCCTAGCGGGGGATCCTACGAGCAGTACTTC | CASSPSGGSYEQYF
- | TRBJ2-6 | TRBD1 | TRBV20-1 | TGCAGTGCTAGTCGTCCGGGACAGGGGGCGAATGTAAGATCTGGGGCCAACGTCCTGACTTTC | CSASRPGQGANVRSGANVLTF
- | TRBJ1-2 | - | TRBV7-2 | TGTGCCAGCACCTATTCGGGGAACTATGGCTACACCTTC | CASTYSGNYGYTF
few | TRBJ1-5 | TRBD1 | TRBV19 | TGTGCCAGTAGTATCTCCGGGGACAGGGGGCTGGGGCCCCAGCATTTT | CASSISGDRGLGPQHF
- | TRBJ1-5 | TRBD1 | TRBV28 | TGTGCCAGCAGTCAAGTAGCTGTGGGGACAGTTTATAGCAATCAGCCCCAGCATTTT | CASSQVAVGTVYSNQPQHF
- | TRBJ2-7 | TRBD2 | TRBV7-2 | TGTGCCAGCAGCACCGGGACTAGCGGGGGGGACGAGCAGTACTTC | CASSTGTSGGDEQYF
- | TRBJ1-1 | TRBD1 | TRBV7-3 | TGTGCCAGCAGCTTGGGCCCAGGACAGGGTGAAGCTTTCTTT | CASSLGPGQGEAFF
- | TRBJ2-2 | - | TRBV27 | TGTGCCAGCAGTTTAGATGAGGGAGTAGCGAACACCGGGGAGCTGTTTTTT | CASSLDEGVANTGELFF
- | TRBJ2-1 | - | TRBV19 | TGTGCCAGTAGTACCTATAGTGGGAGTTACTACAATGAGCAGTTCTTC | CASSTYSGSYYNEQFF
- | TRBJ1-1 | - | TRBV12-5 | TGTGCTAGTGGTTTGGTTCTGGGCAGCCAAAACACTGAAGCTTTCTTT | CASGLVLGSQNTEAFF
once | TRBJ2-5 | - | TRBV6-5 | TGTGCCAGCACCTCCTTGTACCAAGAGACCCAGTACTTC | CASTSLYQETQYF
- | TRBJ1-1 | - | TRBV19 | TGTGCCAGTAAAAGACAGATCATGAACACTGAAGCTTTCTTT | CASKRQIMNTEAFF
- | TRBJ2-3 | - | TRBV7-2 | TGTGCCAGCAGTACTAACCCTAGCACAGATACGCAGTATTTT | CASSTNPSTDTQYF
once | TRBJ1-1 | - | TRBV18 | TGTGCCAGCTCAGAAATAGAGGGCACTGAAGCTTTCTTT | CASSEIEGTEAFF
- | TRBJ2-2 | - | TRBV7-9 | TGTGCCAGCAGCCCCGGGACAACGAACACCGGGGAGCTGTTTTTT | CASSPGTTNTGELFF
- | TRBJ1-5 | TRBD1 | TRBV15 | TGTGCCACCAGCAGAGATGGGACAGTTGATCAGCCCCAGCATTTT | CATSRDGTVDQPQHF
- | TRBJ1-4 | - | TRBV4-1 | TGCGCCAGCAGCCAACCTTTCCTCGGAGTACTGTTTTTT | CASSQPFLGVLFF
- | TRBJ2-3 | TRBD2 | TRBV19 | TGTGCCAGTAAGACTGCGGGGGGGCCAGATACGCAGTATTTT | CASKTAGGPDTQYF
once | TRBJ2-7 | TRBD2 | TRBV11-3 | TGTGCCAGCAGCCGACCGGGACTAGCGGGAGTCTCCGAGCAGTACTTC | CASSRPGLAGVSEQYF
- | TRBJ2-7 | - | TRBV9 | TGTGCCAGCAGCGTAGAAGGGGCCTTCTCCGAGCAGTACTTC | CASSVEGAFSEQYF
- | TRBJ2-1 | TRBD2 | TRBV5-8 | TGTGCCAGCAGCTTCCCTAGCGGAAGCTCCTACAATGAGCAGTTCTTC | CASSFPSGSSYNEQFF